One sample yielded the 17 T cell receptor beta chains listed below, sequenced in a study of blood T cell repertoires in COVID-19. Clones were sequenced by immunoSEQ multiplex PCR, and TCRdb holds only the in-frame ones, with some missing. The sample has around 230,000 clones, about nine tenths seen once. Material: peripheral blood. These receptors were obtained from a man aged 35 to 55 with acute or convalescent COVID-19.

The rearrangement joins TRBV5-5 to TRBJ1-2; 10 bases fit TRBD1. The CDR3 sequence is 14 residues long. Per germline, CDR1 SGHKS and CDR2 YYEKEE (reference sequence). J was trimmed by 4 bases and V by 4 bases; bases with no gene match: 4. The CDR3 DNA sequence: TGTGCCAGCAGCATGGGACAGGGGTCCTATGGCTACACCTTC. It is translated as CASSMGQGSYGYTF.

This chain joins TRBV7-8 and TRBJ2-3; 9 nucleotides align to TRBD2. Germline lookup yields CDR1 SGHVS and CDR2 FQNEAQ. The CDR3 has 15 residues. Trimming at V came to 7 bases and at J to 4 bases, leaving 9 bases not matched to a gene. CDR3 region: CASTVRGRGPDTQYF. The CDR3 DNA reads as TGTGCCAGCACCGTACGCGGGAGGGGGCCAGATACGCAGTATTTT.

The chain is built from TRBV5-1 and TRBJ2-6; the D gene is possibly TRBD1 (5 bases). The CDR3 sequence is 13 residues long. Germline V lookup: CDR1 SGHRS, CDR2 YFSETQ. The ends were cut back, 4 bases at V and 9 bases at J, with 11 bases in the middle. The CDR3 DNA is TGCGCCAGCAGCAATCAGGGTGTCAACGTCCTGACTTTC. Its translation: CASSNQGVNVLTF.

The chain combines TRBV6-5 with TRBJ2-2; 9 nucleotides match TRBD2. CDR1 and CDR2 from the germline V gene are MNHEY and SVGAGI. V gave up 2 bases and J gave up 4 bases; unmatched junction bases: 5. CDR3 length equals 16 residues. The CDR3 spells CASSYRLAGRTGELFF. The CDR3 DNA follows: TGTGCCAGCAGTTACAGGCTAGCGGGACGCACCGGGGAGCTGTTTTTT.

This clone was observed a handful of times. The genes are TRBV5-1 and TRBJ1-2; D ambiguous. Germline V gives CDR1 SGHRS, CDR2 YFSETQ. The V and J ends lost 1 base and 6 bases respectively, with 16 bases between them. CDR3 size: 15 residues. This CDR3 reads CASSLNWEGRDGYTF. CDR3 in DNA: TGCGCCAGCAGCTTGAATTGGGAGGGAAGGGATGGCTACACCTTC.

This chain joins TRBV7-9 and TRBJ2-7, with 7 nucleotides matching TRBD2. The trim removed 1 base at V and 4 bases at J, leaving 4 bases unmatched. Germline loops: CDR1 SEHNR, CDR2 FQNEAQ (reference sequence). The CDR3 has 14 amino acids. CDR3 nucleotide sequence: TGTGCCAGCAGCTTAGGGACTAGATTTTACGAGCAGTACTTC. It yields the protein CASSLGTRFYEQYF.

The CDR3, as DNA: TGTGCCAGCAGCTTAGTCCCAGACAGGCAGTATGGCTACACCTTC. Protein sequence: CASSLVPDRQYGYTF. The gene calls are TRBV7-2 and TRBJ1-2; D perhaps matches TRBD1 (6 bases). The V and J ends lost 1 base and 5 bases respectively, with 14 bases between them. Germline values: CDR1 SGHTA, CDR2 FQGNSA. The CDR3 spans 15 residues. The full variable domain, in which reference TRBV7-2 and TRBJ1-2 provide the parts outside the CDR3, is GAGVSQSPSNKVTEKGKDVELRCDPISGHTALYWYRQSLGQGLEFLIYFQGNSAPDKSGLPSDRFSAERTGGSVSTLTIQRTQQEDSAVYLCASSLVPDRQYGYTFGSGTRLTVV.

The V gene is TRBV5-4, the J gene TRBJ2-2; a weak D match, TRBD2 (7 bases). The ends were cut back, 5 bases at V and 5 bases at J, with 19 bases in the middle. This CDR3 has 16 residues. From germline, CDR1 is SGHNT and CDR2 YYREEE (reference sequence). The CDR3 protein is CASSSLGGGGTGELFF. The CDR3 DNA reads as TGTGCCAGCAGTTCTTTGGGGGGCGGGGGAACCGGGGAGCTGTTTTTT.

This sequence joins TRBV7-8 and TRBJ1-5, with 9 bases fitting TRBD1. Germline loops: CDR1 SGHVS, CDR2 FQNEAQ. V shed 1 base, J shed 0 bases, and the junction held 10 bases outside the gene matches. This CDR3 spans 19 amino acids. The CDR3 coding sequence is TGTGCCAGCAGCTTAGTCGGAACAGGGGGCGATTATAGCAATCAGCCCCAGCATTTT. Translation gives CASSLVGTGGDYSNQPQHF.

Worth noting for this clone: This sample also contains other DNA sequences that code for the same CDR3. V and J are TRBV3-1 (or the pseudogene TRBV3-2) and TRBJ1-2; D not certain. V lost 2 bases to trimming and J lost 5 bases, with 6 bases between them. In germline, CDR1 is LGHDT, CDR2 YNNKEL (reference sequence). The CDR3 covers 12 residues. The CDR3 is CASSQSGYGYTF. The CDR3 DNA is TGTGCCAGCAGCCAATCCGGGTATGGCTACACCTTC.

V gene TRBV4-1 combines with J gene TRBJ1-1; D unclear. The CDR3 is 15 amino acids. V lost 1 base and J 0 bases, leaving 9 bases between the germline ends. The germline CDR1 and CDR2 sequences are MGHRA and YSYEKL. The CDR3 region is CASSQVAGMNTEAFF. In DNA form, the CDR3 reads TGCGCCAGCAGCCAAGTTGCGGGGATGAACACTGAAGCTTTCTTT.

The V and J genes are TRBV28 and TRBJ2-7; 9 bases align to TRBD1. V lost 8 bases and J lost 4; bases outside the gene matches: 6. The CDR3 is 13 amino acids. CDR1 and CDR2 (germline): MDHEN, SYDVKM. The CDR3 DNA sequence: TGTGCCAGCCTTACAGGGGGCAGGTACGAGCAGTACTTC. Translation gives CASLTGGRYEQYF.

The chain has TRBV11-3 and TRBJ2-3, with D hard to call. Per germline, CDR1 SGHNT and CDR2 YENEEA. V was trimmed by 0 bases and J by 6 bases, leaving 7 bases between them. The length of the CDR3 is 13 residues. The CDR3, as DNA: TGTGCCAGCAGCTTAGACTGGGCGGATACGCAGTATTTT. Protein sequence: CASSLDWADTQYF.

This rearrangement joins TRBV5-6 to TRBJ2-2, with 8 bases aligning to TRBD2. The CDR3 contains 18 residues. Germline V gives CDR1 SGHDT, CDR2 YYEEEE. Unmatched junction bases numbered 13, after V lost 1 base and J lost 5 bases. CDR3 in DNA: TGTGCCAGCAGCTTGTCCGCCAGCGGGAGTAGGCGTACCGGGGAGCTGTTTTTT. Translating gives CASSLSASGSRRTGELFF.

The CDR3 sequence: CANRDRGISPLHF. The CDR3, as DNA: TGTGCCAACCGGGACAGGGGGATATCACCCCTCCACTTT. This chain links TRBV2 with TRBJ1-6; 11 bases align to TRBD1. CDR1 is SNHLY and CDR2 is FYNNEI in the germline V gene. V trimming: 10 bases; J trimming: 10 bases; junction bases outside the gene matches: 6. This CDR3 comprises 13 residues.

The chain is built from TRBV7-2 and TRBJ1-5; 9 nucleotides align to TRBD1. The CDR3 covers 15 residues. The V and J ends lost 4 bases and 0 bases, in that order; junction bases with no gene match: 1. Germline lookup yields CDR1 SGHTA and CDR2 FQGNSA. The CDR3 nucleotides are TGTGCCAGCAGCTGGACAGGGGATAGCAATCAGCCCCAGCATTTT. Translation gives CASSWTGDSNQPQHF.

This chain connects TRBV7-9 to TRBJ2-7; D uncertain. Germline V gene data show CDR1 as SEHNR and CDR2 as FQNEAQ (reference sequence). V was clipped by 5 bases and J by 6 bases, with 20 bases between them. The CDR3 has 15 amino acids. The CDR3 protein is CASSPPWRNSGEQYF. The CDR3 DNA follows: TGTGCCAGCAGCCCTCCCTGGCGGAACTCCGGCGAGCAGTACTTC.